The clone carrying this T cell receptor beta chain was recorded at least ten times. The antigen remains undetermined. TCRdb reprocessed the 5' RACE reads via MiXCR and lists one record per CDR3 protein. The repertoire holds some 70,000 distinct CDR3 sequences, with roughly 5.2% as singletons. The data originate from a study of CD8 T cells in ankylosing spondylitis. Broader study findings: Clones linked to disease were reported to show significant enrichment in matched ankylosing spondylitis synovial fluid. The disease-linked clones had a CD8+ phenotype and low blood frequencies. It appeared that ankylosing spondylitis blood was characterized by a TCR beta motif of seven or eight highly homologous variants. In synovial fluid and blood from reactive arthritis, some motif variants were previously reported.

The clonotype comes from a male donor with ankylosing spondylitis or in good health (not recorded which). The sequencing input was blood, either unsorted or a sorted T cell fraction (not recorded which).

CDR3 region: CSARRSGGGYTF. CDR3 in DNA: TGCAGTGCCCGGAGATCTGGCGGCGGCTACACCTTC. The chain joins TRBV20-1 to TRBJ1-2; no clear D. Germline-derived CDR1 and CDR2 are DFQATT and SNEGSKA (reference sequence). The CDR3 totals 12 residues. The germline V and J ends were trimmed by 6 bases and 8 bases, with 16 bases remaining between them.